Each of the 27 T cell receptor beta chains below was sequenced from the same sample in a study of blood T cell repertoires in COVID-19 (TCRdb year 2020). To prepare the library, the immunoSEQ multiplex PCR assay was applied. Entries here come from immuneACCESS through TCRdb and include only in-frame sequences with V and J called. Some clones fail to appear in such tables; in the studies checked, an unresolved V gene covers under half of the shortfall, and the cause of the remainder is unknown. This sample holds about 260,000 clones; more than 75% were observed only once. Clones ranked in the top ten supply approximately 2.3% of the sample. The specimen sequenced was peripheral blood. These receptors all come from a woman aged 45-60 years with acute or convalescent COVID-19.

J is TRBJ2-2 and V is TRBV6-4, with 9 positions matching TRBD1. This CDR3 has 15 residues. CDR1 is MRHNA, CDR2 SNTAGT, per germline. J gave up 6 bases and V 5 bases, and 7 bases lay outside the gene matches. In DNA, the CDR3 is TGTGCCAGCAGTTCCGGGACAGGGCCCCCCGGGGAGCTGTTTTTT. Amino acid sequence: CASSSGTGPPGELFF.

For the CDR3, the DNA is TGTGCCAGCAGCCTGGACAGGGCGGATGGCTACACCTTC. Translating gives CASSLDRADGYTF. The chain is built from TRBV28 and TRBJ1-2; 8 bases are a match to TRBD1. The CDR3 is 13 residues long. V shed 6 bases and J 6 bases; nucleotides not matched to a gene: 6. CDR1 is MDHEN and CDR2 is SYDVKM in the germline V gene.

The rearrangement joins TRBV27 to TRBJ2-5, with TRBD1 matching over 11 bases. V lost 5 bases to trimming and J lost 5 bases; unmatched junction nucleotides: 10. Germline CDR1 and CDR2: MNHEY and SMNVEV (reference sequence). There are 16 residues in the CDR3. For the CDR3, the DNA is TGTGCCAGCAGTGCCCTGGACAGGGGGCTCCAGGAGACCCAGTACTTC. Translation gives CASSALDRGLQETQYF.

This chain joins TRBV30 and TRBJ1-1, with D possibly TRBD1 on 6 matching bases. CDR3 length: 13 residues. The ends were cut back, 3 bases at V and 2 bases at J, with 10 bases in the middle. The V gene's germline CDR1 is GTSNPN and CDR2 SVGIG (reference sequence). As DNA, the CDR3 is TGTGCCTGGAGCCGACAGGAAAACACTGAAGCTTTCTTT. It specifies CAWSRQENTEAFF.

The chain combines TRBV28 with TRBJ2-7, with TRBD1 matching 7 bases. J lost 2 bases, V lost 2 bases, and 9 bases had no gene match. The CDR3 is 16 amino acids. Looked up from germline, CDR1 is MDHEN and CDR2 is SYDVKM. DNA for the CDR3: TGTGCCAGCAGTTTAGGGACAGCTATCGCAACCTACGAGCAGTACTTC. Amino acids: CASSLGTAIATYEQYF. The complete variable domain, with remaining parts taken from reference TRBV28 and TRBJ2-7, reads DVKVTQSSRYLVKRTGEKVFLECVQDMDHENMFWYRQDPGLGLRLIYFSYDVKMKEKGDIPEGYSVSREKKERFSLILESASTNQTSMYLCASSLGTAIATYEQYFGPGTRLTVT.

The chain joins TRBV5-6 to TRBJ2-7; 9 bases are a match to TRBD2. The junction had 2 bases not matched to a gene; V was cut back by 2 bases and J by 2 bases. The CDR3 contains 14 residues. The germline V gene encodes CDR1 SGHDT and CDR2 YYEEEE. CDR3 residues: CASSFSGRPYEQYF. CDR3 DNA: TGTGCCAGCAGCTTTAGCGGGAGACCCTACGAGCAGTACTTC.

The rearrangement uses TRBV6-4 and TRBJ2-2; D is perhaps TRBD1 (5 bases). V shed 7 bases and J shed 9 bases, with 12 bases lying between them. Germline V CDR1 and CDR2: MRHNA, SNTAGT. This CDR3 has 12 amino acids. Here the CDR3 DNA reads TGTGCCAGCAAGAAAGGGGTGCGGGAGCTGTTTTTT. This sequence encodes CASKKGVRELFF.

The chain uses TRBV5-5 and TRBJ2-1; 11 bases match TRBD1. V was clipped by 4 bases and J by 12 bases; unmatched bases: 15. The V gene's germline CDR1 is SGHKS and CDR2 YYEKEE (reference sequence). This CDR3 region has 16 residues. CDR3 residues: CASSPGTGGLLQRQFF. The CDR3 coding sequence is TGTGCCAGCAGCCCCGGGACAGGGGGACTCTTACAGCGGCAGTTCTTC.

The chain links TRBV7-3 to TRBJ2-3; unclear D gene. Looked up from germline, CDR1 is SGHTA and CDR2 is FQGTGA. V lost 2 bases and J lost 0, with 18 bases in between. The CDR3 contains 18 residues. The CDR3 region has the DNA TGTGCCAGCAGCTTATTTCGAGGTTCAGCCTCTAGCACAGATACGCAGTATTTT. Protein sequence: CASSLFRGSASSTDTQYF.

V and J are TRBV9 and TRBJ2-2; tentatively, D is TRBD2 (5 bases). Germline CDR1 and CDR2: SGDLS and YYNGEE. The CDR3 is 13 amino acids. V was cut by 3 bases and J by 7 bases, with 10 bases left in between. This CDR3 reads CASSGAGYGELFF. DNA of the CDR3: TGTGCCAGCAGCGGGGCGGGCTACGGGGAGCTGTTTTTT.

The rearrangement joins TRBV30 to TRBJ1-2, with 8 bases that match TRBD1. Germline loops: CDR1 GTSNPN, CDR2 SVGIG (reference sequence). V gave up 0 bases and J gave up 13 bases; unmatched junction bases: 7. The CDR3 extends over 12 amino acids. The CDR3 here is CAWSVNQGAITF. CDR3 DNA sequence: TGTGCCTGGAGTGTAAATCAGGGGGCAATCACCTTC.

This chain joins TRBV14 and TRBJ2-5; D is undetermined. Looked up from germline, CDR1 is SGHDN and CDR2 is FVKESK. The ends were cut back, 0 bases at V and 3 bases at J, with 5 bases in the middle. CDR3 length equals 13 residues. CDR3 protein: CASSQDNEETQYF. The CDR3 DNA is TGTGCCAGCAGCCAAGATAATGAAGAGACCCAGTACTTC. Using reference TRBV14 and TRBJ2-5 for the parts outside the CDR3, the full variable domain is EAGVTQFPSHSVIEKGQTVTLRCDPISGHDNLYWYRRVMGKEIKFLLHFVKESKQDESGMPNNRFLAERTGGTYSTLKVQPAELEDSGVYFCASSQDNEETQYFGPGTRLLVL.

This chain uses TRBV24-1 with TRBJ2-1; 13 bases agree with TRBD2. CDR3 length: 16 amino acids. CDR1 KGHDR and CDR2 SFDVKD come from the germline V gene. Trimming took 4 bases from V and 4 from J; bases not matched to a gene: 3. The CDR3 region is CATSEPGLAGYNEQFF. The DNA of the CDR3 is TGTGCCACCAGTGAACCGGGACTAGCGGGGTACAATGAGCAGTTCTTC.

The rearrangement joins TRBV7-2 to TRBJ1-3, with TRBD1 identical over 10 bases. CDR3 size: 14 residues. The J segment lost 0 bases and the V segment lost 8 bases, leaving 1 base of the junction unmatched. CDR1 is SGHTA and CDR2 is FQGNSA in the germline V gene. The CDR3 protein is CASGTGVSGNTIYF. CDR3 bases: TGTGCCAGCGGGACAGGGGTCTCTGGAAACACCATATATTTT. Full variable domain (outside the CDR3, taken from reference TRBV7-2 and TRBJ1-3): GAGVSQSPSNKVTEKGKDVELRCDPISGHTALYWYRQSLGQGLEFLIYFQGNSAPDKSGLPSDRFSAERTGGSVSTLTIQRTQQEDSAVYLCASGTGVSGNTIYFGEGSWLTVV.

The rearrangement links TRBV28 to TRBJ1-1; 7 positions agree with TRBD1. J lost 1 base, V lost 7 bases, and 18 bases had no gene match. The CDR3 covers 18 residues. CDR1 is MDHEN and CDR2 is SYDVKM in the germline V gene. The CDR3: CASIKLQGGRGTNTEAFF. The CDR3, as DNA: TGTGCCAGCATCAAACTTCAAGGGGGCAGGGGGACGAACACTGAAGCTTTCTTT.

This chain joins TRBV7-8 and TRBJ2-1; 8 bases agree with TRBD2. The ends lost 5 bases at V and 2 bases at J; junction bases unmatched: 5. This CDR3 is 15 amino acids long. Per germline, CDR1 SGHVS and CDR2 FQNEAQ. CDR3 residues: CASSAGGGTYNEQFF. CDR3 in DNA: TGTGCCAGCAGCGCCGGCGGGGGGACCTACAATGAGCAGTTCTTC.

The chain has TRBV27 and TRBJ2-1; 9 bases align to TRBD2. The CDR3 consists of 15 residues. The junction had 8 bases not matched to a gene; V was cut back by 6 bases and J by 5 bases. The V gene's germline CDR1 is MNHEY and CDR2 SMNVEV (reference sequence). DNA for the CDR3: TGTGCCAGCAGCCGAGAGGGACTAGCTAACAATGAGCAGTTCTTC. This sequence encodes CASSREGLANNEQFF.

This clone has only one observation. This chain joins TRBV27 and TRBJ2-2; 9 bases align to TRBD2. The CDR3 contains 15 residues. Trimming removed 2 bases from V and 8 bases from J; junction bases left unmatched: 6. Germline loops: CDR1 MNHEY, CDR2 SMNVEV (reference sequence). CDR3 bases: TGTGCCAGCAGTTTAACGGGACTAGCATCTGGGGAGCTGTTTTTT. This sequence encodes CASSLTGLASGELFF.

The V call is TRBV7-3, the J call TRBJ2-3; maybe TRBD2 (6 bases). The CDR3 consists of 17 residues. V was shortened by 5 bases and J by 3 bases, with 21 bases between the two germline ends. Germline values: CDR1 SGHTA, CDR2 FQGTGA. The CDR3 protein is CASSPLTGLLDTDTQYF. The CDR3 DNA sequence: TGTGCCAGCAGCCCCCTGACGGGACTCCTTGATACAGATACGCAGTATTTT.

The V and J genes are TRBV18 and TRBJ2-2; D remains ambiguous. The germline V gene encodes CDR1 KGHSH and CDR2 LQKENI. With 5 bases removed from V and 1 base from J, the gap between germline ends came to 8 bases. The CDR3 spans 14 residues. CDR3 in DNA: TGTGCCAGCTCAGTCCTGAGGAACACCGGGGAGCTGTTTTTT. It translates to CASSVLRNTGELFF.

The rearrangement links TRBV6-5 to TRBJ1-5; no definite D call. The germline V gene has CDR1 MNHEY and CDR2 SVGAGI. Trimming stripped 6 bases from V and 5 bases from J, with 8 bases between. The CDR3 runs to 12 residues. CDR3 DNA: TGTGCCAGCAGAACATCAGATCAGCCCCAGCATTTT. It encodes CASRTSDQPQHF.

This chain's CDR3 is CASSPWRFTYNEQFF. The CDR3, as DNA: TGTGCCAGCAGTCCCTGGCGGTTCACCTACAATGAGCAGTTCTTC. This chain links TRBV28 with TRBJ2-1; no clear D. The germline CDR1 and CDR2 sequences are MDHEN and SYDVKM. V was cut by 5 bases and J by 2 bases, with 13 bases left in between. The CDR3 is 15 residues long.

The rearrangement links TRBV12-1 to TRBJ2-2; whether TRBD2, the table's D call, matches the DNA was not checked. TRBV12-1 is listed as a pseudogene. The CDR3 runs to 16 residues. In DNA, the CDR3 is TGTGCCAGCAGCTTTGTTGCTAGCGGGAGAGTCGGGGAGCTGTTTTTT. It codes for CASSFVASGRVGELFF.

CDR3 residues: CSVEKFELGTIYF. The CDR3 nucleotides read TGCAGCGTTGAAAAGTTTGAGCTTGGCACCATATATTTT. V usage is TRBV29-1 and J usage is TRBJ1-3; no reliable D call. This CDR3 comprises 13 residues. Trimming removed 2 bases from V and 9 bases from J, with 14 bases in between. The germline V gene has CDR1 SQVTM and CDR2 ANQGSEA.

Regarding this clone: Its ends do not fully match the called genes, so a read error is possible. The chain links TRBV29-1 to TRBJ2-5; 9 bases fit TRBD1. The CDR3 contains 15 residues. In germline, CDR1 is SQVTM, CDR2 ANQGSEA. The CDR3 sequence: CSVEGGGTGYETQYF. CDR3 nucleotide sequence: TGCAGCGTGGAAGGGGGCGGGACAGGGTACGAGACCCAGTACTTC. Looking up the rest from reference TRBV29-1 and TRBJ2-5 gives the full variable domain: SAVISQKPSRDICQRGTSLTIQCQVDSQVTMMFWYRQQPGQSLTLIATANQGSEATYESGFVIDKFPISRPNLTFSTLTVSNMSPEDSSIYLCSVEGGGTGYETQYFGPGTRLLVL.

The V call is TRBV4-1, the J call TRBJ1-4, with a weak D call TRBD1 (5 bases). The V gene's germline CDR1 is MGHRA and CDR2 YSYEKL. The CDR3 is made up of 17 amino acids. Trimming cost V 0 bases and J 4 bases, with 15 bases left between them. The CDR3 loop reads CASSQDEPGLLNEKLFF. The CDR3 nucleotides are TGCGCCAGCAGCCAAGATGAACCGGGACTGCTTAATGAAAAACTGTTTTTT.

The genes are TRBV2 and TRBJ2-7, with TRBD2 matching 11 bases. Germline V gene sequence: CDR1 SNHLY, CDR2 FYNNEI. The V and J ends lost 5 bases and 4 bases, in that order; junction bases with no gene match: 4. The CDR3 covers 14 residues. The CDR3 DNA is TGTGCCAGCAGTATAGCGGGAGGGCCTTACGAGCAGTACTTC. Protein: CASSIAGGPYEQYF.